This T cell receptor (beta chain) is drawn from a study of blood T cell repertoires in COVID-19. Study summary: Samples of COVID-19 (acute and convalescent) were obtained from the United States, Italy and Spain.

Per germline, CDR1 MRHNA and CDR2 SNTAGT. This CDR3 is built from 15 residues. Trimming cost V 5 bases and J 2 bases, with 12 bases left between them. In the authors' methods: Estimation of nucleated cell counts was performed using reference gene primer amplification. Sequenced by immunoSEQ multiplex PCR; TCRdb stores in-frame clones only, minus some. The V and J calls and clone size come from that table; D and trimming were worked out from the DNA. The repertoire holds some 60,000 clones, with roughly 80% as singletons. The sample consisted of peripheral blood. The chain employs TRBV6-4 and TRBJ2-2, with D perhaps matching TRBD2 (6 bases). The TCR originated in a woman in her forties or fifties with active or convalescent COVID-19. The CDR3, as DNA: TGTGCCAGCAGTTATAGCGGAGATAACACCGGGGAGCTGTTTTTT. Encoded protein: CASSYSGDNTGELFF.